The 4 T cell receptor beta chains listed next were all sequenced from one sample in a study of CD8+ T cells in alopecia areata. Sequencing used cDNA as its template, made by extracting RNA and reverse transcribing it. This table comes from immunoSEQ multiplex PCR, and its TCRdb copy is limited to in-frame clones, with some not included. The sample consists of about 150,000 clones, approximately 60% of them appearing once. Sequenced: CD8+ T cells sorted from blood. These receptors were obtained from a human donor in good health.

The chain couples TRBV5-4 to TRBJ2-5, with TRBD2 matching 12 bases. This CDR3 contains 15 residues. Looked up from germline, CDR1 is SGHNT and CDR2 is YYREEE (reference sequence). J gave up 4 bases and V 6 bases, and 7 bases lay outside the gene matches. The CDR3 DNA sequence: TGTGCCAGCACTAGCGGGAGGGCTGGGCGAGAGACCCAGTACTTC. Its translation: CASTSGRAGRETQYF.

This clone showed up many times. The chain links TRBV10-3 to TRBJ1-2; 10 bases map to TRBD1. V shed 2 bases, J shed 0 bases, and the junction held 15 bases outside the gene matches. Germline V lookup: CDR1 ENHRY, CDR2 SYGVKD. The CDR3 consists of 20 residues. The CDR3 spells CAISEGFLRTGGIANYGYTF. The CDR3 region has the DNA TGTGCCATCAGTGAGGGATTTCTGCGGACAGGGGGGATAGCTAACTATGGCTACACCTTC.

CDR3 DNA sequence: TGCGCCAGCAGCCAGACAGGGGCTCAGCCCCAGCATTTT. Encoded protein: CASSQTGAQPQHF. The chain couples TRBV4-1 to TRBJ1-5; TRBD1 matches 8 bases. The CDR3 runs 13 residues. The germline V gene encodes CDR1 MGHRA and CDR2 YSYEKL. Trimming took 3 bases from V and 6 from J; bases not matched to a gene: 1.

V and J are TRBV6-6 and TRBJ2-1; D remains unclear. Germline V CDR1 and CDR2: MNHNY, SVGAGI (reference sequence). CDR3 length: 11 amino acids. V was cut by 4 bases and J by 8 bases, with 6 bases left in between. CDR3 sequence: CASSSSDEQFF. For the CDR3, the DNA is TGTGCCAGCAGTTCCTCCGATGAGCAGTTCTTC.